The source of this T cell receptor (beta chain) is a study of shared clonotypes between healthy human individuals. TCRdb's copy holds only in-frame clones and misses some; the assay was immunoSEQ multiplex PCR. The sample shows about 2 million clones, 85% to 95% of them seen only once. This clone was seen once. Cells designated naive CD8 were CD45RO-negative and were positively selected for CCR7, with terminally differentiated effector memory CD45RA+ cells excluded. The germline CDR1 and CDR2 sequences are GTSNPN and SVGIG (reference sequence). The germline V and J ends were trimmed by 1 base and 0 bases, with 13 bases remaining between them. The CDR3 is made up of 16 amino acids.

Sequenced material: naive CD8+ T cells sorted from blood. J is TRBJ1-5 and V is TRBV30, with D unresolved. This TCR was sampled from a man younger than 35 in good health. This CDR3 reads CAWSAPGSYSNQPQHF. The CDR3 coding sequence is TGTGCCTGGAGTGCCCCGGGGTCGTATAGCAATCAGCCCCAGCATTTT.